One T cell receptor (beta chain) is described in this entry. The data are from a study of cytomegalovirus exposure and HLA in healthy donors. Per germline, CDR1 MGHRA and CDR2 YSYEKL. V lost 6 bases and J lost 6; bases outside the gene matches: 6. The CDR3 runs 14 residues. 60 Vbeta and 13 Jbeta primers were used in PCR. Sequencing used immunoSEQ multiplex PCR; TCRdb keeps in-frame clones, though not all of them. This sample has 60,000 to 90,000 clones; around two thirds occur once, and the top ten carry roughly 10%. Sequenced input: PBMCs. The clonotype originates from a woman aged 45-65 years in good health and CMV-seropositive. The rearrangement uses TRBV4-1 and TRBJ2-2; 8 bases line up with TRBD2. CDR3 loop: CASSGTSGAGELFF. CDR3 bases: TGCGCCAGCAGTGGGACTAGTGGCGCCGGGGAGCTGTTTTTT.